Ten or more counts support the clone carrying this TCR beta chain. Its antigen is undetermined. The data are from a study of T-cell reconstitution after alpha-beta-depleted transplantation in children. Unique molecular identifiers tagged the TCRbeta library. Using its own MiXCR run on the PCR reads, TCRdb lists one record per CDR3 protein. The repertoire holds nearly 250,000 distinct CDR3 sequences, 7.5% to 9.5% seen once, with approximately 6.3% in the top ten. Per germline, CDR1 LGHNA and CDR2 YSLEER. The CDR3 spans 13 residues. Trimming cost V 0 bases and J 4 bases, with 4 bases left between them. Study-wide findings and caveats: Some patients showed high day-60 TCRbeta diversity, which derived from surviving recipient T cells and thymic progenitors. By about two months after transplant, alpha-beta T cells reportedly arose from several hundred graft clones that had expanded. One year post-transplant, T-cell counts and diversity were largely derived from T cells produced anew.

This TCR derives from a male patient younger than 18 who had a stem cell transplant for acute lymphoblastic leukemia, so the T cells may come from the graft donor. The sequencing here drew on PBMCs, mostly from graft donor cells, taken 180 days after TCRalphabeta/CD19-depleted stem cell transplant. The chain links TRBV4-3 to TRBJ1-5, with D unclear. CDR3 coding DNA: TGCGCCAGCAGCCAAGAATATAATCAGCCCCAGCATTTT. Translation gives CASSQEYNQPQHF.